What follows are 21 T cell receptor beta chains derived from one specimen sequenced in a study of T cell responses to AZD1222 COVID-19 vaccine. Produced via immunoSEQ multiplex PCR; TCRdb's table is partial and in-frame only. There are roughly 120,000 clones in the sample; around 94% occur only once, and 1.6% lies in the top ten. This specimen consisted of peripheral blood, obtained 28 days after the second AZD1222 dose. The receptors were sampled from an adult who received the AZD1222 COVID-19 vaccine.

The gene calls are TRBV19 and TRBJ2-2; the match to TRBD2 covers 16 bases. The V gene end was trimmed by 5 bases and the J gene end by 2 bases; junction bases not matched to a gene: 8. The CDR3 has 19 amino acids. Germline V CDR1 and CDR2: LNHDA, SQIVND (reference sequence). The CDR3 sequence: CASSPSGLAGGPNTGELFF. The CDR3 DNA is TGTGCCAGTAGTCCCTCGGGACTAGCGGGAGGGCCTAACACCGGGGAGCTGTTTTTT. Complete variable domain (other parts from reference TRBV19 and TRBJ2-2): DGGITQSPKYLFRKEGQNVTLSCEQNLNHDAMYWYRQDPGQGLRLIYYSQIVNDFQKGDIAEGYSVSREKKESFPLTVTSAQKNPTAFYLCASSPSGLAGGPNTGELFFGEGSRLTVL.

V is TRBV3-1 (or the pseudogene TRBV3-2) and J is TRBJ2-1, with D unclear. The germline V gene encodes CDR1 LGHDT and CDR2 YNNKEL (reference sequence). Deletions cut 1 base from V and 7 bases from J, with 11 bases between. The CDR3 extends over 14 amino acids. CDR3 sequence: CASSQVLVGNEQFF. The DNA for the CDR3 is TGTGCCAGCAGCCAAGTCTTGGTAGGAAATGAGCAGTTCTTC.

This chain uses TRBV10-1 with TRBJ1-1; tentative D call: TRBD1 (5 bases). Trimming stripped 10 bases from V and 1 base from J, with 13 bases between. The germline V gene has CDR1 WNHNN and CDR2 SYGVQD (reference sequence). CDR3 length: 13 residues. CDR3 loop: CANQGPWNTEAFF. As DNA, the CDR3 is TGCGCCAACCAGGGACCCTGGAACACTGAAGCTTTCTTT.

This sequence joins TRBV11-1 and TRBJ2-2; D possibly corresponds to TRBD2 (5 bases). The CDR3 runs 14 residues. V lost 5 bases and J 5 bases, leaving 12 bases between the germline ends. Germline V gene data show CDR1 as SGHAT and CDR2 as FQDESV (reference sequence). This CDR3 reads CASSLLRGTGELFF. As DNA, the CDR3 is TGTGCCAGCAGCCTCCTAAGAGGGACCGGGGAGCTGTTTTTT.

The chain has TRBV9 and TRBJ2-5, with D perhaps matching TRBD1 (6 bases). Per germline, CDR1 SGDLS and CDR2 YYNGEE. The CDR3 covers 14 residues. The germline V and J ends were trimmed by 0 bases and 7 bases, with 13 bases remaining between them. The chain's CDR3 is CASSVESVQGTQYF. As DNA, the CDR3 is TGTGCCAGCAGCGTAGAGTCCGTACAGGGGACCCAGTACTTC.

This chain joins TRBV6-6 and TRBJ1-3, with TRBD1 as a possible D gene (5 bases). CDR3 size: 12 residues. CDR1 and CDR2 from the germline V gene are MNHNY and SVGAGI (reference sequence). The ends were cut back, 5 bases at V and 3 bases at J, with 5 bases in the middle. The DNA for the CDR3 is TGTGCCAGCAGTGGGGGTGGAAACACCATATATTTT. Protein sequence: CASSGGGNTIYF.

The chain employs TRBV6-5 and TRBJ1-5; D is uncertain. Germline lookup yields CDR1 MNHEY and CDR2 SVGAGI. The CDR3 contains 15 residues. Deletions cut 6 bases from V and 2 bases from J, with 14 bases between. DNA for the CDR3: TGTGCCAGCAGCCCAGTGAGTGGAGGCAATCAGCCCCAGCATTTT. Its protein product is CASSPVSGGNQPQHF.

The chain is built from TRBV11-3 and TRBJ2-1; 10 nucleotides agree with TRBD2. V was pared by 0 bases and J by 0 bases, with 2 bases of the junction left unmatched. The CDR3 sequence is 17 residues long. Germline loops: CDR1 SGHNT, CDR2 YENEEA. The CDR3 DNA is TGTGCCAGCAGCTTAGACCCTAGCGGGAGCTCCTACAATGAGCAGTTCTTC. Residues: CASSLDPSGSSYNEQFF.

The chain links TRBV10-3 to TRBJ2-7, with D possibly matching TRBD2 (5 bases). The CDR3 contains 16 residues. Trimming stripped 0 bases from V and 1 base from J, with 13 bases between. Germline CDR1 and CDR2: ENHRY and SYGVKD. The CDR3 nucleotides are TGTGCCATCAGTGAGTCAGAGGGTTCCCTGTCCTACGAGCAGTACTTC. Protein sequence: CAISESEGSLSYEQYF.

The chain employs TRBV18 and TRBJ2-2; 10 positions agree with TRBD1. Germline V lookup: CDR1 KGHSH, CDR2 LQKENI. J gave up 3 bases and V 3 bases, and 1 base lay outside the gene matches. The CDR3 spans 15 residues. This chain's CDR3 is CASSPGTGDTGELFF. DNA for the CDR3: TGTGCCAGCTCACCCGGGACAGGGGACACCGGGGAGCTGTTTTTT. Based on the CDR3 plus reference TRBV18 and TRBJ2-2, the full variable domain is NAGVMQNPRHLVRRRGQEARLRCSPMKGHSHVYWYRQLPEEGLKFMVYLQKENIIDESGMPKERFSAEFPKEGPSILRIQQVVRGDSAAYFCASSPGTGDTGELFFGEGSRLTVL.

The V and J genes are TRBV6-2 or TRBV6-3 and TRBJ1-6; D not certain. There are 13 residues in the CDR3. V was trimmed by 2 bases and J by 11 bases, leaving 10 bases between them. Germline V gene sequence: CDR1 MNHEY, CDR2 SVGEGT. The CDR3 DNA follows: TGTGCCAGCAGTTACAGGGAAGAAACACCCCTCCACTTT. It codes for CASSYREETPLHF.

V and J are TRBV5-8 and TRBJ1-5; 8 bases align to TRBD1. CDR1 and CDR2 from the germline V gene are SGHTS and YDEGEE. This CDR3 region has 15 residues. V trimming: 5 bases; J trimming: 7 bases; junction bases outside the gene matches: 11. CDR3 in amino acids: CASSWGQVVNQPQHF. The CDR3 coding sequence is TGTGCCAGCAGTTGGGGACAGGTCGTGAACCAGCCCCAGCATTTT.

This CDR3 reads CASSLLGTSQDNEQFF. The CDR3 DNA reads TGCGCCAGCAGCTTGCTCGGGACTAGCCAAGACAATGAGCAGTTCTTC. The chain has TRBV5-1 and TRBJ2-1; 9 positions match TRBD2. The CDR3 consists of 16 residues. Germline V gives CDR1 SGHRS, CDR2 YFSETQ. V was pared by 1 base and J by 5 bases, with 7 bases of the junction left unmatched. The full variable domain, in which reference TRBV5-1 and TRBJ2-1 provide the parts outside the CDR3, is KAGVTQTPRYLIKTRGQQVTLSCSPISGHRSVSWYQQTPGQGLQFLFEYFSETQRNKGNFPGRFSGRQFSNSRSEMNVSTLELGDSALYLCASSLLGTSQDNEQFFGPGTRLTVL.

This clone was seen just once. The V call is TRBV29-1, the J call TRBJ1-2; D unresolved. This CDR3 spans 13 amino acids. The V and J ends lost 7 bases and 7 bases respectively, with 19 bases between them. Germline loops: CDR1 SQVTM, CDR2 ANQGSEA. DNA for the CDR3: TGCAGCGCTCTGACGGGTAAGGCCCCTGGCTACACCTTC. Protein sequence: CSALTGKAPGYTF.

The chain recombines TRBV5-1 with TRBJ1-1; weak D call: TRBD1 (6 bases). The CDR3 has 13 amino acids. Looked up from germline, CDR1 is SGHRS and CDR2 is YFSETQ. V was pared by 4 bases and J by 4 bases, with 11 bases between. The CDR3 DNA is TGCGCCAGCAGCGTAACAGGGCCCACTGAAGCTTTCTTT. It yields the protein CASSVTGPTEAFF.

This clone has only one observation. This sequence joins TRBV7-9 and TRBJ2-7; possibly TRBD1 for D (7 bases). Trimming stripped 11 bases from V and 6 bases from J, with 14 bases between. CDR3 size: 11 residues. Per germline, CDR1 SEHNR and CDR2 FQNEAQ (reference sequence). The CDR3 is CAGYRGGEQYF. CDR3 nucleotide sequence: TGTGCCGGCTACAGGGGAGGCGAGCAGTACTTC.

V and J are TRBV7-2 and TRBJ1-2; D is ambiguous. The CDR3 runs to 18 residues. The V gene lost 2 bases and the J gene lost 2 bases, with 21 bases spanning the gap. CDR1 and CDR2 (germline): SGHTA, FQGNSA. As DNA, the CDR3 is TGTGCCAGCAGCTTAAGTAAGGAGGGCCCAGCGGGGAACTATGGCTACACCTTC. This sequence encodes CASSLSKEGPAGNYGYTF.

The CDR3 nucleotides are TGTGCCAGCAGCAGCAGCACAGATACGCAGTATTTT. Translating gives CASSSSTDTQYF. The chain joins TRBV11-2 to TRBJ2-3; D gene unclear. The CDR3 sequence is 12 residues long. With 5 bases removed from V and 0 bases from J, the gap between germline ends came to 3 bases. CDR1 is SGHAT and CDR2 is FQNNGV in the germline V gene.

The chain employs TRBV7-9 and TRBJ2-7; perhaps TRBD2 as D (7 bases). V dropped 0 bases and J dropped 6 bases, with 15 bases sitting between them. CDR1 is SEHNR, CDR2 FQNEAQ, per germline (reference sequence). This CDR3 has 15 amino acids. The CDR3 spells CASSLAGGRSGEQYF. As DNA, the CDR3 is TGTGCCAGCAGCTTAGCGGGGGGGCGATCAGGCGAGCAGTACTTC.

The gene calls are TRBV10-1 and TRBJ1-2; 7 nucleotides line up with TRBD1. This CDR3 is 13 amino acids long. Trimming removed 2 bases from V and 5 bases from J; junction bases left unmatched: 2. Germline CDR1 reads WNHNN; CDR2 reads SYGVQD (reference sequence). CDR3 region: CASSERGPYGYTF. In DNA, the CDR3 is TGCGCCAGCAGTGAGAGGGGGCCGTATGGCTACACCTTC.

V and J are TRBV19 and TRBJ2-5; D gene unclear. Germline loops: CDR1 LNHDA, CDR2 SQIVND (reference sequence). The CDR3 contains 13 residues. Trimming took 3 bases from V and 3 from J, leaving 8 bases between them. This CDR3 reads CASSIQVEETQYF. DNA of the CDR3: TGTGCCAGTAGTATTCAGGTGGAAGAGACCCAGTACTTC.